This TCR beta chain comes out of a study of T cells in tuberculosis. About the study: Within 7 days of starting treatment, or before, PBMC were stored. Whole-study results and caveats: Shorter CDR3-alpha in active tuberculosis partly drove smaller distances.

Looked up from germline, CDR1 is MNHEY and CDR2 is SVGAGI. The length of the CDR3 is 14 residues. Trimming shortened V by 4 bases and J by 0 bases, and 9 bases separated the two germline ends. The sample's time point: new active TB diagnosis, blood taken before or within 7 days of starting treatment. The method was immunoSEQ multiplex PCR; TCRdb's version includes in-frame clones alone and lacks a portion of them. The sample has over 25,000 clones; 92% are singletons. With respect to this clone: The antigen is unknown.

This sequence was found in an adult with tuberculosis. This specimen was PBMCs, taken at tuberculosis diagnosis. This rearrangement joins TRBV6-5 to TRBJ1-1, with D perhaps TRBD1 (6 bases). CDR3 coding DNA: TGTGCCAGCAGTTTGGGGACATTGAACACTGAAGCTTTCTTT. As protein: CASSLGTLNTEAFF.